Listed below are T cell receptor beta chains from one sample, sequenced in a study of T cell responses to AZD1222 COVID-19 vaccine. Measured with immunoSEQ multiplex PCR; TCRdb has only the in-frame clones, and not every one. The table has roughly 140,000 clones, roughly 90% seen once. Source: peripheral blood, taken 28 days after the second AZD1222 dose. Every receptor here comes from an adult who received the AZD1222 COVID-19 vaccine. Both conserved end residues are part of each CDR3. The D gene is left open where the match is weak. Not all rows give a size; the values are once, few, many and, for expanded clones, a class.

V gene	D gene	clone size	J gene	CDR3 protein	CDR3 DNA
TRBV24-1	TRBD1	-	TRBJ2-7	CATGRTGSHEQYF	TGTGCCACCGGGAGGACAGGGTCACACGAGCAGTACTTC
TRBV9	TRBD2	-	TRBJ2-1	CASSVASGGYNEQFF	TGTGCCAGCAGCGTAGCTAGCGGGGGCTACAATGAGCAGTTCTTC
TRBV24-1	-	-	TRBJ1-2	CATSSQGANYGYTF	TGTGCCACCAGTTCACAGGGCGCTAACTATGGCTACACCTTC
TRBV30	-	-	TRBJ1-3	CAWERARSGNTIYF	TGTGCCTGGGAACGGGCCCGCTCTGGAAACACCATATATTTT
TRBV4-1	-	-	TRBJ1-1	CASSQHTGTNTEAFF	TGCGCCAGCAGCCAACACACAGGGACGAACACTGAAGCTTTCTTT
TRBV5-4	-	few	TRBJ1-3	CASSFSWGAKGNTIYF	TGTGCCAGCAGCTTCAGCTGGGGGGCGAAAGGAAACACCATATATTTT
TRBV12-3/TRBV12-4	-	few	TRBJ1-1	CASSLMNTEAFF	TGTGCCAGCAGTTTGATGAACACTGAAGCTTTCTTT
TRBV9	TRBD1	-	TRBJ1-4	CASSVGGQVEKLFF	TGTGCCAGCAGCGTTGGGGGACAGGTTGAAAAACTGTTTTTT
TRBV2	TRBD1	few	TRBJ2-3	CASRGTGGRDTQYF	TGTGCCAGCAGGGGGACAGGGGGCAGAGATACGCAGTATTTT
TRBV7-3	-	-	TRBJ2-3	CASSLGRGRTDTQYF	TGTGCCAGCAGCTTAGGGCGGGGGCGCACAGATACGCAGTATTTT